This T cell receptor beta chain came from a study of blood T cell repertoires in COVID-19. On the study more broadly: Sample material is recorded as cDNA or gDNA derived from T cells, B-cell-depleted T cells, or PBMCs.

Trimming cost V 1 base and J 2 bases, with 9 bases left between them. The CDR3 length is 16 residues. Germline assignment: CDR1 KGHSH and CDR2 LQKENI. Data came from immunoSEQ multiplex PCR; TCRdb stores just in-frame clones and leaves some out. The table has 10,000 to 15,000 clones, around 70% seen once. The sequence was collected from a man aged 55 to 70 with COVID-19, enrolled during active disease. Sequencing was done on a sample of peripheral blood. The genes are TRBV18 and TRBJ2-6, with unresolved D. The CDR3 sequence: CASSPRTSPGANVLTF. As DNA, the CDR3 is TGTGCCAGCTCACCACGCACATCCCCTGGGGCCAACGTCCTGACTTTC. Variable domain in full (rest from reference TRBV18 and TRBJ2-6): NAGVMQNPRHLVRRRGQEARLRCSPMKGHSHVYWYRQLPEEGLKFMVYLQKENIIDESGMPKERFSAEFPKEGPSILRIQQVVRGDSAAYFCASSPRTSPGANVLTFGAGSRLTVL.